A single sample gave rise to the 3 T cell receptor beta chains below, sequenced in a study of shared clonotypes between healthy human individuals. Data came from immunoSEQ multiplex PCR; TCRdb stores just in-frame clones and leaves some out. The table shows around 700,000 clones, with about three quarters occurring only once. Sequencing input: memory CD4+ T cells sorted from blood. Regarding subset: CD45RA-negative fraction. Every receptor here comes from a young woman in good health.

This clone was recorded a few times. Distinct nucleotide sequences in the sample also encode this CDR3. CDR3 sequence (DNA): TGTGCCAGCAGGGGACTAGCGGGACGGGGAGATACGCAGTATTTT. Translation gives CASRGLAGRGDTQYF. The rearrangement links TRBV2 to TRBJ2-3; 13 bases fit TRBD2. CDR1 is SNHLY, CDR2 FYNNEI, per germline. The CDR3 runs 15 residues. Losses at the gene ends were 6 bases for V and 5 bases for J; bases not matched to a gene: 5. The variable domain in full, completed from reference TRBV2 and TRBJ2-3, reads EPEVTQTPSHQVTQMGQEVILRCVPISNHLYFYWYRQILGQKVEFLVSFYNNEISEKSEIFDDQFSVERPDGSNFTLKIRSTKLEDSAMYFCASRGLAGRGDTQYFGPGTRLTVL.

There are many counts of this clone. This sequence joins TRBV11-2 and TRBJ1-5; TRBD1 agrees at 7 bases. Trimming at V came to 5 bases and at J to 7 bases, leaving 8 bases not matched to a gene. This CDR3 contains 14 residues. CDR1 and CDR2 from the germline V gene are SGHAT and FQNNGV. The CDR3 reads CASSPRQGRQPQHF. CDR3 in DNA: TGTGCCAGCAGCCCAAGACAGGGCCGCCAGCCCCAGCATTTT.

A single count supports this clone. Different DNA sequences within this sample yield the same CDR3. The J gene is TRBJ2-3, the V gene TRBV7-6; no firm D call. Germline CDR1 and CDR2: SGHVS and FNYEAQ. V lost 0 bases and J lost 6, with 4 bases in between. This CDR3 is built from 12 residues. The DNA for the CDR3 is TGTGCCAGCAGCTTAGCCCCGGATACGCAGTATTTT. This encodes CASSLAPDTQYF.